This record looks at one TCR beta chain sequence and its context. Sequencing was performed with immunoSEQ multiplex PCR; in TCRdb, only in-frame clones are kept and a portion is missing. The sample includes fewer than 500,000 clones, over 75% of them seen just once. This sample stems from a study of control samples from healthy donors and cancer patients. V shed 8 bases, J shed 2 bases, and the junction held 4 bases outside the gene matches. The CDR3 is 13 amino acids. CDR1 and CDR2 (germline): MNHEY, SMNVEV (reference sequence). This clonotype was sampled from a man aged 40-49 years with head and neck cancer. Sequenced: PBMCs. The rearrangement links TRBV27 to TRBJ2-7, with TRBD1 identical over 9 bases. The CDR3 sequence is CASGDRVAYEQYF. CDR3 nucleotides: TGTGCCAGCGGGGACAGGGTGGCCTACGAGCAGTACTTC.